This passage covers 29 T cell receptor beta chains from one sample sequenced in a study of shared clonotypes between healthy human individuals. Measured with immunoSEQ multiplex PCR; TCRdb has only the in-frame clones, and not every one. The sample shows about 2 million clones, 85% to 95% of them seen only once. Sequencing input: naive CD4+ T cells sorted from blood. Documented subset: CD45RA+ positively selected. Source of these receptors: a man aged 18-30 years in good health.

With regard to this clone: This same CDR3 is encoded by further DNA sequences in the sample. The CDR3 region has the DNA TGCGCCAGCAGACCTCAGGGGGCGCAGGAGACCCAGTACTTC. Encoded protein: CASRPQGAQETQYF. The chain joins TRBV5-1 to TRBJ2-5; TRBD1 matches 8 bases. Germline-derived CDR1 and CDR2 are SGHRS and YFSETQ. Losses at the gene ends were 5 bases for V and 5 bases for J; bases not matched to a gene: 8. The CDR3 consists of 14 residues.

The CDR3 sequence: CASTGTGGLYGYTF. The CDR3 DNA reads as TGTGCCAGTACCGGGACAGGGGGCCTATATGGCTACACCTTC. The chain recombines TRBV19 with TRBJ1-2, with 12 bases that match TRBD1. The trim removed 7 bases at V and 5 bases at J, leaving 5 bases unmatched. In germline, CDR1 is LNHDA, CDR2 SQIVND (reference sequence). The CDR3 is 14 amino acids.

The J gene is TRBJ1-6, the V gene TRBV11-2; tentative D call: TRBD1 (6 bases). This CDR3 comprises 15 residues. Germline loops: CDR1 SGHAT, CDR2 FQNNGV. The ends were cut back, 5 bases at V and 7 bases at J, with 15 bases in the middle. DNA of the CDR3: TGTGCCAGCAGCGATACAGGGCGGCGAAATTCACCCCTCCACTTT. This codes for CASSDTGRRNSPLHF. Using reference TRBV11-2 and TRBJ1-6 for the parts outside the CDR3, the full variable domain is EAGVAQSPRYKIIEKRQSVAFWCNPISGHATLYWYQQILGQGPKLLIQFQNNGVVDDSQLPKDRFSAERLKGVDSTLKIQPAKLEDSAVYLCASSDTGRRNSPLHFGNGTRLTVT.

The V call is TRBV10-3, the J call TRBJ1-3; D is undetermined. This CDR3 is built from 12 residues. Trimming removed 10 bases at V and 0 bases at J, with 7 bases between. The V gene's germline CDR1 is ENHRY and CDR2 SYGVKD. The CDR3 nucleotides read TGTGCCAGCCGGGTCTCTGGAAACACCATATATTTT. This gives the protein CASRVSGNTIYF.

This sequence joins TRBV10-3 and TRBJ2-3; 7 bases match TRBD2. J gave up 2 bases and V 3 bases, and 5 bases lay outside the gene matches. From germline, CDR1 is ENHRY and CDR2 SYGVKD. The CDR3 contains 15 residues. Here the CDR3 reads CAISDGGSNTDTQYF. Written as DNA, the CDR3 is TGTGCCATCAGTGACGGGGGGTCCAACACAGATACGCAGTATTTT.

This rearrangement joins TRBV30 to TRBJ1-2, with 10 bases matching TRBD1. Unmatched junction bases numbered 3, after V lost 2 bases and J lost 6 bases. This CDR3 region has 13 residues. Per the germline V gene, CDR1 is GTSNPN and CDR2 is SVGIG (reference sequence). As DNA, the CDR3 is TGTGCCTGGAGTCAAGACAGGGGGCATGGCTACACCTTC. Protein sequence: CAWSQDRGHGYTF.

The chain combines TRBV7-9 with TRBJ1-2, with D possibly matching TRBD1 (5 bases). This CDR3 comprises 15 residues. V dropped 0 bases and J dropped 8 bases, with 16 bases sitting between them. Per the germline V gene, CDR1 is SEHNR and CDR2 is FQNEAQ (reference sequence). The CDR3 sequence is CASSLATRGLGGYTF. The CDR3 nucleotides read TGTGCCAGCAGCTTAGCAACGAGGGGACTTGGCGGCTACACCTTC.

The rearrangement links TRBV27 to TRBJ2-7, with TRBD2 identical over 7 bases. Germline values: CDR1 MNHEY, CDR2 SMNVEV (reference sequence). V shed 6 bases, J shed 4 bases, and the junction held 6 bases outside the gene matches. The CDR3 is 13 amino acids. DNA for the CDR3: TGTGCCAGCAGCGAGCGGGGTCCTTACGAGCAGTACTTC. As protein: CASSERGPYEQYF.

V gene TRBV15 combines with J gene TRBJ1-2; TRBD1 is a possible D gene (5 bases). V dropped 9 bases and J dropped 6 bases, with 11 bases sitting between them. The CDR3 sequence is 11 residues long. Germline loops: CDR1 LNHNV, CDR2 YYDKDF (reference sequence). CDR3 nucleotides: TGTGCCACGGGGCGGGGAGATGGCTACACCTTC. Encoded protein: CATGRGDGYTF.

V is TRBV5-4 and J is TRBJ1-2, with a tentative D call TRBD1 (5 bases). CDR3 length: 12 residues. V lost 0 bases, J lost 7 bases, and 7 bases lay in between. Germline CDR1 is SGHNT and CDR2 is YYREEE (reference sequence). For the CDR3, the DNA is TGTGCCAGCAGCTTGGAGGGACTTGGCTACACCTTC. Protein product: CASSLEGLGYTF.

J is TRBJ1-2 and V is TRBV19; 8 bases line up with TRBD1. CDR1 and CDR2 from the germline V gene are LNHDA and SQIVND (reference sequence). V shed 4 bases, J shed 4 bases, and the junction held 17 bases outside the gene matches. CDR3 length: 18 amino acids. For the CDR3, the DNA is TGTGCCAGTAGTACCCAATACCTCGGACAGGGCGAGGGCTATGGCTACACCTTC. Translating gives CASSTQYLGQGEGYGYTF.

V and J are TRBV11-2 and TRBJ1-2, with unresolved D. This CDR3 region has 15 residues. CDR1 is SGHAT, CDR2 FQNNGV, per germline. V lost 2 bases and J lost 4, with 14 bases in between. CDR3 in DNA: TGTGCCAGCAGCTTATCAGGAGGAATAGCCTATGGCTACACCTTC. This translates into CASSLSGGIAYGYTF.

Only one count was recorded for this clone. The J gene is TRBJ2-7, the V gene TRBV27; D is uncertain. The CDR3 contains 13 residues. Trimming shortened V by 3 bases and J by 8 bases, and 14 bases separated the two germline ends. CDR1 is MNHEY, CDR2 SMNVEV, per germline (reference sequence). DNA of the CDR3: TGTGCCAGCAGTTTCCCCCCCCCGTCTCAGCAGTACTTC. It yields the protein CASSFPPPSQQYF.

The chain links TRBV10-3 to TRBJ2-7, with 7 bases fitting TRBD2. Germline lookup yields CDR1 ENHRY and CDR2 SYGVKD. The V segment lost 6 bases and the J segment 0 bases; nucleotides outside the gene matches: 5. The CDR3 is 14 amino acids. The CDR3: CAIRGEGFSYEQYF. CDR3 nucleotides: TGTGCCATCAGGGGGGAGGGGTTCTCCTACGAGCAGTACTTC.

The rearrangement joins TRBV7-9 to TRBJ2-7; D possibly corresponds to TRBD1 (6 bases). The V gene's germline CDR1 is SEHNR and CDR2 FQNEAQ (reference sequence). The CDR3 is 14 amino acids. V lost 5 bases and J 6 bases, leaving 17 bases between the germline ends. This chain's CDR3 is CASSPDRHPSEQYF. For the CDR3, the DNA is TGTGCCAGCAGCCCAGACAGGCACCCCTCCGAGCAGTACTTC.

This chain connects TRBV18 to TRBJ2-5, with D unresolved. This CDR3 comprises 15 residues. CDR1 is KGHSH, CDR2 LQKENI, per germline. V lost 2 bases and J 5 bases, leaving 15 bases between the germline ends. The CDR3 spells CASSPILGSRETQYF. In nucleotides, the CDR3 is TGTGCCAGCTCACCAATCTTGGGGTCTCGGGAGACCCAGTACTTC.

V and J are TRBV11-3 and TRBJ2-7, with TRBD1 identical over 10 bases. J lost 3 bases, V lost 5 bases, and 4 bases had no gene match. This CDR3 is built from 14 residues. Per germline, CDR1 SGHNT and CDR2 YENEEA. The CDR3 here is CASSHGTGDYEQYF. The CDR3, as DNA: TGTGCCAGCAGCCACGGGACAGGGGACTACGAGCAGTACTTC.

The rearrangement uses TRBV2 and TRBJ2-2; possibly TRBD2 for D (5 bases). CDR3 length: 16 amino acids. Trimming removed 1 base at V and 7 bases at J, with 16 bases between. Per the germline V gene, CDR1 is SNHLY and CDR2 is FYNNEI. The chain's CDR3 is CASSEEAGPGSGELFF. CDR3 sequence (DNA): TGTGCCAGCAGTGAAGAGGCGGGTCCGGGGAGCGGGGAGCTGTTTTTT.

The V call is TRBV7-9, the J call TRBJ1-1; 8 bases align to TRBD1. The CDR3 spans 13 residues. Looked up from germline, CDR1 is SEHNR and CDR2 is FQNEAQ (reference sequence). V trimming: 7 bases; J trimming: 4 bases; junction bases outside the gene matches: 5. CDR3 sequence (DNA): TGTGCCAGCATCCCGACAGGGGCCACTGAAGCTTTCTTT. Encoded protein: CASIPTGATEAFF.

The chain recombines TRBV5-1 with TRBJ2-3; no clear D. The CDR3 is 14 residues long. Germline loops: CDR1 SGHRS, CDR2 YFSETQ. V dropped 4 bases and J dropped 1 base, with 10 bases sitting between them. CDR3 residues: CASSRGRGTDTQYF. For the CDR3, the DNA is TGCGCCAGCAGCCGCGGACGCGGCACAGATACGCAGTATTTT.

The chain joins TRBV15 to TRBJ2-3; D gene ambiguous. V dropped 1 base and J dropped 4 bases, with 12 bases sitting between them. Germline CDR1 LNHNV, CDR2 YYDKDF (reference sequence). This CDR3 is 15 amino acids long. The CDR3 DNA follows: TGTGCCACCAGCAGAGTTGGAACCATTGCAGATACGCAGTATTTT. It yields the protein CATSRVGTIADTQYF.

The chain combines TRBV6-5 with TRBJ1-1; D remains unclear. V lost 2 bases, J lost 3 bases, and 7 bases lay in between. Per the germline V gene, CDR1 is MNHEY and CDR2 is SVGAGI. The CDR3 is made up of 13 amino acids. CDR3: CASSYGVDTEAFF. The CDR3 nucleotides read TGTGCCAGCAGTTACGGGGTGGACACTGAAGCTTTCTTT.

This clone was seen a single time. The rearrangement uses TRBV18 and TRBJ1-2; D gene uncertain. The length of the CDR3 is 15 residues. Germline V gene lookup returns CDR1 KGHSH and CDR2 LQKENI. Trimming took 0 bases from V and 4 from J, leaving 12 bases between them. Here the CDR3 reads CASSPPGPPSYGYTF. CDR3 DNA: TGTGCCAGCTCACCACCGGGCCCCCCTAGCTATGGCTACACCTTC.

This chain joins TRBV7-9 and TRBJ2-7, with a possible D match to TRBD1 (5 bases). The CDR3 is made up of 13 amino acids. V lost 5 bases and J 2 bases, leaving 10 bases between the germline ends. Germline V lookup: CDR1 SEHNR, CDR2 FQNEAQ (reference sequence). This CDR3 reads CASSKTEPYEQYF. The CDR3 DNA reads TGTGCCAGCAGCAAGACAGAGCCCTACGAGCAGTACTTC.

The CDR3 coding sequence is TGTGCCAGCAGTGACCGGGGGCCGATCAGAGGAAACACCATATATTTT. Translation gives CASSDRGPIRGNTIYF. The chain carries TRBV2 and TRBJ1-3; D is possibly TRBD1 (6 bases). Germline lookup yields CDR1 SNHLY and CDR2 FYNNEI. V was clipped by 3 bases and J by 4 bases, with 16 bases between them. CDR3 length: 16 residues.

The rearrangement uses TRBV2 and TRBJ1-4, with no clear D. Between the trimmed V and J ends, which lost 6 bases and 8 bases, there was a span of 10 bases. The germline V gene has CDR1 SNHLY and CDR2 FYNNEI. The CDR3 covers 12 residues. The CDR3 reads CASRAVGEKLFF. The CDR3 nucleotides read TGTGCCAGCAGGGCCGTTGGGGAAAAACTGTTTTTT.

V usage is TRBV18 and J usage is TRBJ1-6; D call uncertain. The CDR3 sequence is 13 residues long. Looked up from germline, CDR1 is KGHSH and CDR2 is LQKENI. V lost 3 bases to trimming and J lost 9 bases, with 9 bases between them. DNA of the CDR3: TGTGCCAGCTCACCTCCAGTGCCTTCACCCCTCCACTTT. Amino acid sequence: CASSPPVPSPLHF.

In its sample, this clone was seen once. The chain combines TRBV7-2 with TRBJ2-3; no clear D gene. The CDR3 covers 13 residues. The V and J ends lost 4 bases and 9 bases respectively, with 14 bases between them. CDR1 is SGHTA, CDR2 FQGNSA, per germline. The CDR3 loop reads CASSSPPGVTQYF. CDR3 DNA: TGTGCCAGCAGCTCCCCGCCGGGTGTCACGCAGTATTTT.

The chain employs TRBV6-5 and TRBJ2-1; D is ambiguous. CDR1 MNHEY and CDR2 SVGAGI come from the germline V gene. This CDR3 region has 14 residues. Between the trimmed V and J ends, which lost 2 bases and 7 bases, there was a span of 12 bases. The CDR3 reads CASSYGATANEQFF. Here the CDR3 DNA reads TGTGCCAGCAGTTACGGTGCCACAGCAAATGAGCAGTTCTTC.